The T cell receptor beta chain described here comes from a study of T cell responses to AZD1222 COVID-19 vaccine. Germline assignment: CDR1 SGHTA and CDR2 FQGNSA. V shed 5 bases, J shed 0 bases, and the junction held 7 bases outside the gene matches. This CDR3 has 16 amino acids. Points from the study as a whole: Spike as a whole was targeted by vaccine-associated CD4 TCRs, dominant at 160-218 and 743-854. Receipt of two AZD1222 doses was followed by a rise in Spike-specific TCR breadth and depth. Donors, mostly white British, included more females; clonal diversity was possibly underestimated. In the spike-specific TCR repertoire, nearly half reportedly target unmutated variant regions.

Assay used: immunoSEQ multiplex PCR; TCRdb lists only in-frame clones, some missing. The sample consists of around 220,000 clones, around 94% of them appearing once. Note on this clone: Its antigen is undetermined.

The sample consisted of peripheral blood, taken 28 days after the second dose of the MenACWY control vaccine. The chain has TRBV7-2 and TRBJ2-1; 7 bases fit TRBD1. The sequence was collected from an adult who received the MenACWY meningococcal vaccine as a control. The DNA of the CDR3 is TGTGCCAGCAGCGGCCGAGACAGGGCCTCCTACAATGAGCAGTTCTTC. It encodes CASSGRDRASYNEQFF.